This TCR beta chain was identified in a study of blood T cell repertoires in COVID-19 (dated by TCRdb to about 2020). Describing the broader study: Samples from collaborators originated in the United States, Italy and Spain and spanned both the acute and convalescent phases of COVID-19. The prospective study material was composed of cDNA or gDNA derived from T cells, B-cell-depleted T cells, or PBMCs. The dataset comprised deeply sampled blood TCRbeta repertoires from subjects exposed to, actively infected with, or recovered from COVID-19. The repertoires were made available in a free public database intended to serve as a resource for research on the immune response to SARS-CoV-2. The samples were drawn from two sources: the first 160 participants of the ongoing ImmuneRACE study, and 1,000 to 1,500 subjects contributed by 6 global collaborators. The sample metadata nearly always contained a de-identified subject ID, COVID-19 status, age in years and sex. Where HLA class I and class II types were available, the types were taken from metadata supplied by the sample provider, not from assay-based typing. Results the study describes overall, beyond this receptor: The quantity of clinical and demographic metadata differed by source and by participant and was supplied without curation.

This clone showed up just a few times. Its antigen is unknown. Nothing much larger sits one base from this clone, and base qualities are not available. Participants in the prospective study were enrolled through a virtual design, were aged 18 to 89 years, and lived in 24 United States geographic areas. In the prospective study, cohorts were assigned on the basis of participant-reported clinical history obtained from a screening survey and a study questionnaire. Mobile phlebotomists in the prospective study collected whole blood, serum and a nasopharyngeal or oropharyngeal swab from every participant. Participants in the prospective study had the option to provide additional blood draws and questionnaires over a roughly 2-month period. Blood samples from the prospective study were shipped frozen or at room temperature prior to DNA extraction. Trimming removed 10 bases from V and 4 bases from J; the gene matches leave 6 bases unexplained. The CDR3 numbers 12 residues from cysteine through phenylalanine. Only the CDR3 portion is preserved as DNA: 36 bases, with reading frame beginning at the first base. CDR1 is given as SNHLY and CDR2 as FYNNEI, both from the germline V gene.

TCRbeta CDR3 regions were amplified from genomic DNA by means of the immunoSEQ Assay, a bias-controlled multiplex PCR. The published analysis was carried out like this. Within the assay, amplification of reference gene primers was used to estimate how many nucleated cells each sample contained. To quantify the absolute abundance of each unique TCRbeta CDR3 rearrangement, sequence reads were collapsed and filtered. Productive Simpson clonality was computed per sample as the square root of Simpson's diversity index over productive rearrangements. TCRdb took over this immuneACCESS table, retaining in-frame rearrangements with V and J assigned. Such tables are incomplete; in checked studies, under half of the missing clones stem from an unresolved V gene, and the remainder is unexplained. V, J and clone size reflect that table, while D and trimming were determined from the DNA. The table for this sample lists 150,000 to 200,000 clones; around 82% of them were counted only once. 4% to 6.5% of the sample rests with the top ten.

The clonotype originates from an older woman with acute COVID-19. What was sequenced was PBMCs or T cells enriched from blood (not recorded which). The chain is assembled from TRBV2 and TRBJ2-5, and TRBD2 aligns with 7 junction nucleotides. The sequenced DNA: TGTGCCATCGGGACTATTTTAGAGACCCAGTACTTC. This yields the protein CAIGTILETQYF.